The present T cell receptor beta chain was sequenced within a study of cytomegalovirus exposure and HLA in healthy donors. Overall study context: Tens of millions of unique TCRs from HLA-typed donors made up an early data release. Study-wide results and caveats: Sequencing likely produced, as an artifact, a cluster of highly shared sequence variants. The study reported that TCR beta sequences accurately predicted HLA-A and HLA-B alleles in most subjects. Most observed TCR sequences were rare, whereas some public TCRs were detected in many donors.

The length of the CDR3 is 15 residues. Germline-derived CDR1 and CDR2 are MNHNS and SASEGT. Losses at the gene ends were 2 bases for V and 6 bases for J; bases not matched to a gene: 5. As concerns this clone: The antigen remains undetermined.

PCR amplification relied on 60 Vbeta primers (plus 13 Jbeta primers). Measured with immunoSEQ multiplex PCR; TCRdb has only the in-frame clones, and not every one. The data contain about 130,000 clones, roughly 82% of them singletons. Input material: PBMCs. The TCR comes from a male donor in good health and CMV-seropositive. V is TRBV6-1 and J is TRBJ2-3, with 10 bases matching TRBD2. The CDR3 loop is CASSEILAGADTQYF. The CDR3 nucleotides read TGTGCCAGCAGTGAAATCCTAGCGGGGGCGGATACGCAGTATTTT.